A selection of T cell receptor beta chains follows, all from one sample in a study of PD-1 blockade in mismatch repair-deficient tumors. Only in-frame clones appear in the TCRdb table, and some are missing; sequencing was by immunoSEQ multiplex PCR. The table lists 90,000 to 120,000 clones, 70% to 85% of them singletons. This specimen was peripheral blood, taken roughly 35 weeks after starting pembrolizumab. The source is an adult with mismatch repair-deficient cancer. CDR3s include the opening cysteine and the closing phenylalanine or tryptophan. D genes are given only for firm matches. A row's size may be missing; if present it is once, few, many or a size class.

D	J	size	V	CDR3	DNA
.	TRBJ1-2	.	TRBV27	CASSLRGERSSDGYTF	TGTGCCAGCAGTTTAAGGGGGGAACGATCCTCGGATGGCTACACCTTC
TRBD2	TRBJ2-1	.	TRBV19	CASSIWGLAELNEQFF	TGTGCCAGTAGTATATGGGGACTAGCGGAGCTCAATGAGCAGTTCTTC
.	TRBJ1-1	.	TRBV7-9	CASTGYIGKGEAFF	TGTGCCAGCACCGGTTATATTGGGAAGGGTGAAGCTTTCTTT
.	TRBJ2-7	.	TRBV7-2	CASSPSGSHEQYF	TGTGCCAGCAGCCCGTCAGGGAGCCACGAGCAGTACTTC
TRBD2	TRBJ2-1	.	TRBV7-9	CASKGVAGAVEQFF	TGTGCCAGCAAGGGTGTAGCGGGAGCGGTTGAGCAGTTCTTC
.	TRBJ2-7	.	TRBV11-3	CASSRSSYEQYF	TGTGCCAGCAGCCGGTCCTCCTACGAGCAGTACTTC
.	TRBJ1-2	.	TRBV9	CASSVFDGNYGYTF	TGTGCCAGCAGCGTCTTCGACGGTAACTATGGCTACACCTTC
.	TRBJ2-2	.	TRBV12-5	CASGWDLGFSRDDTGELFF	TGTGCTAGTGGTTGGGACCTGGGTTTCTCGCGGGACGATACCGGGGAGCTGTTTTTT
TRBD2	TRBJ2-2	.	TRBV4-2	CASSQELLAGWLITGELFF	TGTGCCAGCAGCCAAGAGTTACTAGCGGGATGGTTGATTACCGGGGAGCTGTTTTTT
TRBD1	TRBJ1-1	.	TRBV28	CASTPYRGEAFF	TGTGCCAGCACCCCATACAGGGGAGAAGCTTTCTTT
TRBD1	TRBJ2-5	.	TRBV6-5	CASRLQGARAQYF	TGTGCCAGCAGACTACAGGGGGCCCGGGCCCAGTACTTC
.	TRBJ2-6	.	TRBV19	CATQNILPGANVLTF	TGTGCCACCCAGAATATCCTCCCTGGGGCCAACGTCCTGACTTTC
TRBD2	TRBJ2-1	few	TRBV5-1	CASRALAGDLNEQFF	TGCGCCAGCAGGGCGCTAGCGGGAGATCTAAATGAGCAGTTCTTC
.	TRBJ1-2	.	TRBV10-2	CASSEGFGYGYTF	TGCGCCAGCAGTGAAGGATTCGGTTATGGCTACACCTTC
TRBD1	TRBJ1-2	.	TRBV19	CASRPRDRDGYTF	TGTGCCAGTAGGCCCCGGGACAGGGATGGCTACACCTTC
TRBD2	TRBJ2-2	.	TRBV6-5	CASSYRTSGSSGELFF	TGTGCCAGCAGTTACCGGACTAGCGGGAGTTCCGGGGAGCTGTTTTTT
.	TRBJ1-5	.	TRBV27	CASSFKGSNQPQHF	TGTGCCAGCAGTTTCAAGGGAAGCAATCAGCCCCAGCATTTT
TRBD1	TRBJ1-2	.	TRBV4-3	CASSQETGSGYTF	TGCGCCAGCAGCCAGGAGACAGGGAGCGGCTACACCTTC
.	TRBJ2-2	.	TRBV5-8	CASSPGLDTGELFF	TGTGCCAGCAGCCCGGGACTTGACACCGGGGAGCTGTTTTTT
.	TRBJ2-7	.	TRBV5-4	CASSLAAPIDEQYF	TGTGCCAGCAGCTTGGCCGCTCCCATCGACGAGCAGTACTTC
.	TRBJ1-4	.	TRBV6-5	CASRTGITEKLFF	TGTGCCAGCAGGACCGGGATTACGGAAAAACTGTTTTTT
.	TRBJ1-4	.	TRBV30	CAWSNRLAGGFNEKLFF	TGTGCCTGGAGCAACAGACTAGCGGGAGGGTTTAATGAAAAACTGTTTTTT
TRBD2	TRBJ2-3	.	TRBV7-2	CASSSRLAGVQDTQYF	TGTGCCAGCAGCTCGCGACTAGCGGGAGTACAAGATACGCAGTATTTT
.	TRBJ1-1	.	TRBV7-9	CASSPVHSNTEAFF	TGTGCCAGCAGCCCGGTTCATTCGAACACTGAAGCTTTCTTT
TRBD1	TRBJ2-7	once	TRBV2	CASTLRQGGYEQYF	TGTGCCAGCACTCTCCGACAGGGCGGCTACGAGCAGTACTTC
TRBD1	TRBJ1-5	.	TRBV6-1	CAGRKTDRGRQPQHF	TGTGCCGGGCGCAAAACGGACAGGGGGAGGCAGCCCCAGCATTTT
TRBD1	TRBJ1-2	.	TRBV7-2	CASSLRGQHYGYTF	TGTGCCAGCAGCCTAAGGGGACAGCACTATGGCTACACCTTC
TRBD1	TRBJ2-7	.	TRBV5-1	CASSLGGQGVGEQYF	TGCGCCAGCAGCTTGGGCGGACAGGGAGTTGGGGAGCAGTACTTC
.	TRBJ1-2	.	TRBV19	CASSIEGLQGSRGYGYTF	TGTGCCAGTAGTATAGAGGGCTTGCAGGGTTCAAGGGGCTATGGCTACACCTTC
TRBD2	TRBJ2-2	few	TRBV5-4	CASTIAGGGTGELFF	TGTGCCAGCACCATAGCGGGGGGGGGCACCGGGGAGCTGTTTTTT
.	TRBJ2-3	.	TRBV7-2	CASSISGLYVGTDTQYF	TGTGCCAGCAGCATAAGTGGGCTCTACGTGGGCACAGATACGCAGTATTTT
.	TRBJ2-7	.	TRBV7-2	CASSPRTYEQYF	TGTGCCAGCAGCCCACGGACCTACGAGCAGTACTTC
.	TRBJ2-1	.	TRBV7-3	CASSLVYDNEQFF	TGTGCCAGCAGCTTAGTTTACGACAATGAGCAGTTCTTC
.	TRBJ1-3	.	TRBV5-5	CASSLGDSGNTIYF	TGTGCCAGCAGCTTAGGGGATTCAGGAAACACCATATATTTT
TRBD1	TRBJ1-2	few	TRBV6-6	CASSLVRGKAGYTF	TGTGCCAGCAGTCTCGTCAGGGGGAAGGCTGGCTACACCTTC
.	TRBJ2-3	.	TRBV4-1	CASSRELKGSGTDTQYF	TGCGCCAGCAGCCGAGAGTTAAAAGGGAGTGGCACAGATACGCAGTATTTT
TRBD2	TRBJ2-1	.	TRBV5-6	CASSSTGWSAGAGYEQFF	TGTGCCAGCAGCTCCACCGGCTGGAGTGCGGGAGCAGGTTATGAGCAGTTCTTC
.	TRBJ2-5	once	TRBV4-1	CASSQNLESKTQYF	TGCGCCAGCAGCCAAAATCTAGAGTCCAAGACCCAGTACTTC
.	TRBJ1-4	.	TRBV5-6	CASSRGSSGTQKLFF	TGTGCCAGCAGCCGTGGTTCGAGCGGAACTCAAAAACTGTTTTTT
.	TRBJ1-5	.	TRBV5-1	CASSLEGNSNQPQHF	TGCGCCAGCAGCTTGGAAGGGAATAGCAATCAGCCCCAGCATTTT
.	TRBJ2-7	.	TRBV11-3	CASSDRTGPTYEQYF	TGTGCCAGCAGCGACCGAACGGGACCGACCTACGAGCAGTACTTC
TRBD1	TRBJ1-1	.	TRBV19	CASSIDKGAYTEAFF	TGTGCCAGTAGTATAGACAAGGGGGCCTACACTGAAGCTTTCTTT
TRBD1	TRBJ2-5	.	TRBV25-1	CASSESGQGQETQYF	TGTGCCAGCAGTGAATCCGGACAGGGACAAGAGACCCAGTACTTC
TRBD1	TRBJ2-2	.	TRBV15	CATSRRQGNTGELFF	TGTGCCACCAGCAGACGACAGGGAAACACCGGGGAGCTGTTTTTT
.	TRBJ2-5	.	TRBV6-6	CASSYRGETQYF	TGTGCCAGCAGTTACAGGGGAGAGACCCAGTACTTC
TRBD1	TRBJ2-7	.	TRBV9	CASSGGQGVEQYF	TGTGCCAGCAGCGGGGGACAGGGCGTCGAGCAGTACTTC
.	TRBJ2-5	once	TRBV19	CASSIDHTTETQYF	TGTGCCAGTAGTATAGACCATACCACAGAGACCCAGTACTTC
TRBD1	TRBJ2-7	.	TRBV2	CASRGRDSSYEQYF	TGTGCCAGCAGAGGCCGGGACAGCTCCTACGAGCAGTACTTC
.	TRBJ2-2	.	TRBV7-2	CASSLEPRTGELFF	TGTGCCAGCAGCTTAGAACCTCGCACCGGGGAGCTGTTTTTT
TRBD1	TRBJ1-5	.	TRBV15	CATSSPVGTENFSNQPQHF	TGTGCCACCAGCAGCCCAGTCGGGACAGAAAATTTTAGCAATCAGCCCCAGCATTTT
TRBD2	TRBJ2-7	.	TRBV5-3	CASRLAGEAAYEQYF	TGTGCCAGCAGATTAGCGGGAGAAGCGGCCTACGAGCAGTACTTC
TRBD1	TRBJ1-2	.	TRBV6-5	CASSLRGIGYGYTF	TGTGCCAGCAGTCTCAGGGGGATCGGGTATGGCTACACCTTC